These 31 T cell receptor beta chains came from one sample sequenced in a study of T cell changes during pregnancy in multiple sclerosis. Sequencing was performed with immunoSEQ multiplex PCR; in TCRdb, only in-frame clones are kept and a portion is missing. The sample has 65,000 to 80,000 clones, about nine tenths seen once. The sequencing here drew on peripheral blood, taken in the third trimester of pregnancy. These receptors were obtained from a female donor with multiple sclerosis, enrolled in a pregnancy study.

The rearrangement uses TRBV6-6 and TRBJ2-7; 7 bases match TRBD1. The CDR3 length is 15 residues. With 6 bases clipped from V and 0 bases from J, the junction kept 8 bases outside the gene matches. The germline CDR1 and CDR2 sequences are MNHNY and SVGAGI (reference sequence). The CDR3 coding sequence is TGTGCCAGCAGCAGACAGGGATCAAGCTCCTACGAGCAGTACTTC. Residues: CASSRQGSSSYEQYF.

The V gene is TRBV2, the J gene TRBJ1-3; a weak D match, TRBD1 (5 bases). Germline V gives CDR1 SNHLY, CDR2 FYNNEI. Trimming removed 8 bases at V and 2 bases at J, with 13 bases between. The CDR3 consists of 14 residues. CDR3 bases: TGTGCCAGCTGGGGCCGCCCTACTGGAAACACCATATATTTT. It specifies CASWGRPTGNTIYF.

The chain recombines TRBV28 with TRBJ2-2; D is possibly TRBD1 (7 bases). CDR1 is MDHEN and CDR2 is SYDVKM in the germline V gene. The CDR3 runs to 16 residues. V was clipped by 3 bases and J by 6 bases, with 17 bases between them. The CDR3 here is CASSFTGRGVSGELFF. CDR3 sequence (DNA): TGTGCCAGCAGTTTTACGGGCAGGGGGGTCTCCGGGGAGCTGTTTTTT.

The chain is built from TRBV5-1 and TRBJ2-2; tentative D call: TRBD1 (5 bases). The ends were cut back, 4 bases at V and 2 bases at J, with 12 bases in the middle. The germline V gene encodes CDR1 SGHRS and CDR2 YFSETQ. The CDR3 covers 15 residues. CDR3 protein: CASSIGHVNTGELFF. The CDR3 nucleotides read TGCGCCAGCAGCATCGGACATGTCAACACCGGGGAGCTGTTTTTT.

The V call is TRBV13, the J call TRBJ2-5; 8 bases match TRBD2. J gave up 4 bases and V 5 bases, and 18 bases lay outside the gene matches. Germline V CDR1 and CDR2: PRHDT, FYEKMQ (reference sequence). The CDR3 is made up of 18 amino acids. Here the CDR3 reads CASSLWTSSVLTGETQYF. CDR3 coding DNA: TGTGCCAGCAGCCTCTGGACTAGCTCGGTGTTGACGGGAGAGACCCAGTACTTC.

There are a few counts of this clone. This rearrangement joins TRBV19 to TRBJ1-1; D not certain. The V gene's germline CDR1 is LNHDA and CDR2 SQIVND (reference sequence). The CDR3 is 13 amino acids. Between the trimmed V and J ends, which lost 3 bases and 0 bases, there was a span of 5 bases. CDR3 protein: CASSISVNTEAFF. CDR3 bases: TGTGCCAGTAGTATCTCTGTGAACACTGAAGCTTTCTTT.

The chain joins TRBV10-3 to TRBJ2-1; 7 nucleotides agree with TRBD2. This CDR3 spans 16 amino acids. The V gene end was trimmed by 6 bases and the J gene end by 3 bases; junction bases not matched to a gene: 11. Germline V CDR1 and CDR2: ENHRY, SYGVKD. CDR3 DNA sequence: TGTGCCATCAGAAGCGAGCGGGAAGGCGGCTACAATGAGCAGTTCTTC. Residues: CAIRSEREGGYNEQFF.

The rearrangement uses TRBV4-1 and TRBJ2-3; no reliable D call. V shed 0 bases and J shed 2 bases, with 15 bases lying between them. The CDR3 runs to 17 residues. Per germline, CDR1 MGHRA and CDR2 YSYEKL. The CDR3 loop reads CASSQEVPGLDTDTQYF. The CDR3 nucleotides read TGCGCCAGCAGCCAAGAGGTACCAGGATTAGACACAGATACGCAGTATTTT.

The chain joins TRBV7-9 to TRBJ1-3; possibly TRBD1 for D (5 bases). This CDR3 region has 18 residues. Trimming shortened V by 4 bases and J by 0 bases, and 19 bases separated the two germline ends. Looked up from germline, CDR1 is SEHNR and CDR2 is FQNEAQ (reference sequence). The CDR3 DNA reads TGTGCCAGCAGCTCGCCCTCGGGGGGACTTCACTCTGGAAACACCATATATTTT. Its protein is CASSSPSGGLHSGNTIYF.

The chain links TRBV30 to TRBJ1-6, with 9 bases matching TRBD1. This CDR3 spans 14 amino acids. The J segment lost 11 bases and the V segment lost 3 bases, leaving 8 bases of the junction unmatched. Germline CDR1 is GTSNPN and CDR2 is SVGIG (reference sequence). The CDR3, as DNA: TGTGCCTGGAGGGAAGGGACAGGGTCGACACCCCTCCACTTT. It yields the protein CAWREGTGSTPLHF.

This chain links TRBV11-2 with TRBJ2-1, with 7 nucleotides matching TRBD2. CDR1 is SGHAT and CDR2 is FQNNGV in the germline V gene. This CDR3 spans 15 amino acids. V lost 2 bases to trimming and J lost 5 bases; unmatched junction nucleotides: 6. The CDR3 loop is CASSLLLADHNEQFF. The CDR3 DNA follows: TGTGCCAGCAGCTTACTTCTAGCGGACCACAATGAGCAGTTCTTC.

The CDR3: CATSRGRDRVFDEKLFF. CDR3 in DNA: TGTGCCACCAGCAGAGGACGGGACAGGGTATTTGATGAAAAACTGTTTTTT. The V call is TRBV15, the J call TRBJ1-4; 9 bases fit TRBD1. V was pared by 1 base and J by 6 bases, with 9 bases of the junction left unmatched. Germline V gene lookup returns CDR1 LNHNV and CDR2 YYDKDF (reference sequence). This CDR3 is built from 17 residues.

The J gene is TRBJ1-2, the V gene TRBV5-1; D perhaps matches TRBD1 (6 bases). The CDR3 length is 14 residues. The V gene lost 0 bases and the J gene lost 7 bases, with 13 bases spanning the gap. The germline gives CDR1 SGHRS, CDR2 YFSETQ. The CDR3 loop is CASSLGQGRAGYTF. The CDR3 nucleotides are TGCGCCAGCAGCTTGGGGCAGGGGCGTGCTGGCTACACCTTC.

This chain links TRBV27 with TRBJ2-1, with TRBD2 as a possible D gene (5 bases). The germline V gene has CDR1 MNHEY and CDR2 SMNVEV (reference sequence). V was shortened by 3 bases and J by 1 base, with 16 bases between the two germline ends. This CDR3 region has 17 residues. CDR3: CASSFFRTLFSYNEQFF. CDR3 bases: TGTGCCAGCAGTTTTTTTCGGACTTTGTTTTCCTACAATGAGCAGTTCTTC.

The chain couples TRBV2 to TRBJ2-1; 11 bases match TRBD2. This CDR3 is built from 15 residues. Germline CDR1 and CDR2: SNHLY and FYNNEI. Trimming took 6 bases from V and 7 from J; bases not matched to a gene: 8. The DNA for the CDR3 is TGTGCCAGCAGCACGGGACTAGCGGTCGAAAATGAGCAGTTCTTC. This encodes CASSTGLAVENEQFF.

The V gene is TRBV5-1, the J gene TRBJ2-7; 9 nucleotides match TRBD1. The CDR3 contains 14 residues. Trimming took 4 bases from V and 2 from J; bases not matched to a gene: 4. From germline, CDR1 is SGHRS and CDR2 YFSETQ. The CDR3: CASSVDRGTYEQYF. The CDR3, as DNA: TGCGCCAGCAGCGTCGACAGGGGGACCTACGAGCAGTACTTC. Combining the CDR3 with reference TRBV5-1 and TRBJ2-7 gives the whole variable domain KAGVTQTPRYLIKTRGQQVTLSCSPISGHRSVSWYQQTPGQGLQFLFEYFSETQRNKGNFPGRFSGRQFSNSRSEMNVSTLELGDSALYLCASSVDRGTYEQYFGPGTRLTVT.

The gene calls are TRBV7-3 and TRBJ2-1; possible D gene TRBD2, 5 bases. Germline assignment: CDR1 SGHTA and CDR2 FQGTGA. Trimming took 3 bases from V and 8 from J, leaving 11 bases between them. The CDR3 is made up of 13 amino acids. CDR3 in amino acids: CASSFRRVDEQFF. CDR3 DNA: TGTGCCAGCAGCTTTAGGCGGGTCGATGAGCAGTTCTTC. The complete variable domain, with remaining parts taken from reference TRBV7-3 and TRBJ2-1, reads GAGVSQTPSNKVTEKGKYVELRCDPISGHTALYWYRQSLGQGPEFLIYFQGTGAADDSGLPNDRFFAVRPEGSVSTLKIQRTERGDSAVYLCASSFRRVDEQFFGPGTRLTVL.

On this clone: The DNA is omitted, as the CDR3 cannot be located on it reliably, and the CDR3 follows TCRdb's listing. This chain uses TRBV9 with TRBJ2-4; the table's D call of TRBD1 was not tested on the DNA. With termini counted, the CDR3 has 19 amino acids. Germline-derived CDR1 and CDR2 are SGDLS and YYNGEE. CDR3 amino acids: CASSVGQSRAFSTSGIQYF.

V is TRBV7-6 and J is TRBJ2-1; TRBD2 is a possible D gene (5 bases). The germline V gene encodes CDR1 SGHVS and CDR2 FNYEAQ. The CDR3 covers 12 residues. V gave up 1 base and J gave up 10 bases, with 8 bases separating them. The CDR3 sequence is CASSLVGEEQFF. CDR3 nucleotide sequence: TGTGCCAGCAGCTTAGTCGGGGAGGAGCAGTTCTTC.

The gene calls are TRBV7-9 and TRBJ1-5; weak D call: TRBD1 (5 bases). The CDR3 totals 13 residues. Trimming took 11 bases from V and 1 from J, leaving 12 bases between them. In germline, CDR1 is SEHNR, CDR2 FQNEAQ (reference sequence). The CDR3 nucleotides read TGTGCCCTGGGGGGTGTCAGCAATCAGCCCCAGCATTTT. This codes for CALGGVSNQPQHF.

CDR3 in DNA: TGTGCCAGCAGCTCTTACAGGGTTTACTCTGGAAACACCATATATTTT. Its translation: CASSSYRVYSGNTIYF. The rearrangement joins TRBV7-2 to TRBJ1-3; maybe TRBD1 (6 bases). The CDR3 runs to 16 residues. Germline V gives CDR1 SGHTA, CDR2 FQGNSA. V was shortened by 4 bases and J by 0 bases, with 13 bases between the two germline ends.

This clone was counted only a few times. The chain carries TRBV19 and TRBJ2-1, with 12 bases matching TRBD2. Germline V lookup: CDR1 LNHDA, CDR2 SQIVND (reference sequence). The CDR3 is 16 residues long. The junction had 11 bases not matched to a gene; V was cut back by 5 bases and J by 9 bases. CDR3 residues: CASSPRHRTSGVEQFF. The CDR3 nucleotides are TGTGCCAGTAGTCCACGCCACAGGACTAGCGGGGTTGAGCAGTTCTTC.

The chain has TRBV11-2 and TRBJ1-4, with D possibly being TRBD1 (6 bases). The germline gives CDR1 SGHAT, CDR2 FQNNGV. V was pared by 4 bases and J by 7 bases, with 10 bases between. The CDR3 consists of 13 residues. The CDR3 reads CASSSGAGEKLFF. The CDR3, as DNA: TGTGCCAGCAGCTCAGGGGCGGGTGAAAAACTGTTTTTT.

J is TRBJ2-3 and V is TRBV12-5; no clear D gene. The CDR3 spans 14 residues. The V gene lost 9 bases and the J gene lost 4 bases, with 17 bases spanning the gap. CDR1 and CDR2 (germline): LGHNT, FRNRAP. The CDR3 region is CASSSAMNPDTQYF. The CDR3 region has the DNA TGTGCTAGCAGCTCAGCGATGAACCCAGATACGCAGTATTTT. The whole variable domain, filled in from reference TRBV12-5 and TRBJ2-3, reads DARVTQTPRHKVTEMGQEVTMRCQPILGHNTVFWYRQTMMQGLELLAYFRNRAPLDDSGMPKDRFSAEMPDATLATLKIQPSEPRDSAVYFCASSSAMNPDTQYFGPGTRLTVL.

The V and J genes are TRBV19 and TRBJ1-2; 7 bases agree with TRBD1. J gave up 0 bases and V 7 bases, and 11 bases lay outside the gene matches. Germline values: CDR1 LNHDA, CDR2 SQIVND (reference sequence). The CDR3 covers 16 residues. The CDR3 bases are TGTGCCAGTAATCTACTGGGACAGCGGCCTAACTATGGCTACACCTTC. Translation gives CASNLLGQRPNYGYTF.

CDR3 region: CASSNSGTDNQPQHF. The CDR3 coding sequence is TGTGCCAGTAGTAACTCCGGGACAGACAATCAGCCCCAGCATTTT. J is TRBJ1-5 and V is TRBV19, with 7 nucleotides matching TRBD1. From germline, CDR1 is LNHDA and CDR2 SQIVND (reference sequence). The CDR3 sequence is 15 residues long. J was trimmed by 3 bases and V by 4 bases; bases with no gene match: 6.

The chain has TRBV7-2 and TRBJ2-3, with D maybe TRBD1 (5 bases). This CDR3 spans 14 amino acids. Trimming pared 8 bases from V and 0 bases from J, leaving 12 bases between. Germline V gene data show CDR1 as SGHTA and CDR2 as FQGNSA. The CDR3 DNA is TGTGCCAGCGGCCTTAGGGGTAGCACAGATACGCAGTATTTT. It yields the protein CASGLRGSTDTQYF. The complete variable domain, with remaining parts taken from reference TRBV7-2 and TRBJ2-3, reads GAGVSQSPSNKVTEKGKDVELRCDPISGHTALYWYRQSLGQGLEFLIYFQGNSAPDKSGLPSDRFSAERTGGSVSTLTIQRTQQEDSAVYLCASGLRGSTDTQYFGPGTRLTVL.

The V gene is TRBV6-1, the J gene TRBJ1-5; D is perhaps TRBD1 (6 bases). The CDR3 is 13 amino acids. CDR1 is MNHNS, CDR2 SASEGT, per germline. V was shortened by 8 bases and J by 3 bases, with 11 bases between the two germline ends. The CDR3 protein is CASETGANQPQHF. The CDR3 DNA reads TGTGCCAGCGAGACAGGAGCCAATCAGCCCCAGCATTTT.

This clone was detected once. The CDR3 loop is CASSFSTGRLGYTF. The CDR3 bases are TGTGCCAGCAGCTTCTCGACGGGAAGGCTCGGCTACACCTTC. The chain links TRBV7-8 to TRBJ1-2; D is unresolved. Germline V lookup: CDR1 SGHVS, CDR2 FQNEAQ. The CDR3 is made up of 14 amino acids. V gave up 3 bases and J gave up 8 bases, with 16 bases separating them.

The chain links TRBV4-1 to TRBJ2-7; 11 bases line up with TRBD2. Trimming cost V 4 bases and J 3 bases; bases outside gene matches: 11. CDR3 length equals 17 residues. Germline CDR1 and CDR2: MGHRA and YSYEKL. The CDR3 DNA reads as TGCGCCAGCAGCCTACACTCCGGGACTAGCGGAATCTACGAGCAGTACTTC. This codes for CASSLHSGTSGIYEQYF.

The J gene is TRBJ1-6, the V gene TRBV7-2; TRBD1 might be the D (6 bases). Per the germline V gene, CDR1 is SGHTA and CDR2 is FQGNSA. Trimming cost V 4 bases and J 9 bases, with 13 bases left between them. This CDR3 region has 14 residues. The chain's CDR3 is CASSYGGRASPLHF. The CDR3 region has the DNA TGTGCCAGCAGCTATGGGGGCAGGGCTTCACCCCTCCACTTT.